Each of the 2 T cell receptor beta chains below was sequenced from the same sample in a study of blood T cells in healthy people across ages. Primers used in a second PCR of roughly 7 to 12 cycles were a sample-barcoded 5' primer and a J-beta primer mix. TCRdb processed the 5' RACE reads anew with MiXCR; each CDR3 protein has one entry. The sample has a few hundred thousand distinct CDR3 sequences, 25% to 35% seen once. The data also belong to a second study, concerning T cells of mothers and their children.

What was sequenced was blood. The receptors shown here come from a boy aged 2 to 10 in good health.

In this sample, this clonotype turned up a few times. V usage is TRBV2 and J usage is TRBJ2-4, with a tentative D call TRBD2 (5 bases). Trimming took 4 bases from V and 0 from J, leaving 7 bases between them. The CDR3 sequence is 14 residues long. Germline CDR1 is SNHLY and CDR2 is FYNNEI. This CDR3 reads CASSVGRAKNIQYF. In nucleotides, the CDR3 is TGTGCCAGCAGTGTGGGGAGAGCCAAAAACATTCAGTACTTC.

This CDR3 is CASSKAGEQKAFF. The DNA for the CDR3 is TGTGCCAGCAGCAAAGCTGGGGAACAGAAAGCTTTCTTT. The rearrangement links TRBV21-1 to TRBJ1-1. TRBV21-1 is given as a pseudogene. This CDR3 spans 13 amino acids.